This TCR beta chain derives from a study of cytomegalovirus exposure and HLA in healthy donors. Worth noting for this clone: Its target is unknown.

Points from the study as a whole: A list of approximately 160 TCR beta chains associated with cytomegalovirus was given. It has been reported that TCR beta sequences accurately predicted the HLA-A and HLA-B alleles of most subjects.

Donors showed nominal health when sampled, although they likely had unrecorded immune exposures. The PCR made use of 60 Vbeta and 13 Jbeta primers. The data were produced by immunoSEQ multiplex PCR, yet TCRdb's version contains in-frame clones alone and is incomplete. This repertoire shows under 200,000 clones, about two thirds found once; its top ten account for over 2.5%. Germline CDR1 is SGHVS and CDR2 is FQNEAQ. The ends lost 8 bases at V and 4 bases at J; junction bases unmatched: 8. This CDR3 region has 13 residues. This chain connects TRBV7-8 to TRBJ2-7, with 7 nucleotides matching TRBD1. The sample consisted of PBMCs. The receptor was isolated from a woman aged 25 to 39 in good health and CMV-seronegative. CDR3: CASSTGAFYEQYF. Written as DNA, the CDR3 is TGTGCCAGCTCTACAGGGGCTTTTTACGAGCAGTACTTC.